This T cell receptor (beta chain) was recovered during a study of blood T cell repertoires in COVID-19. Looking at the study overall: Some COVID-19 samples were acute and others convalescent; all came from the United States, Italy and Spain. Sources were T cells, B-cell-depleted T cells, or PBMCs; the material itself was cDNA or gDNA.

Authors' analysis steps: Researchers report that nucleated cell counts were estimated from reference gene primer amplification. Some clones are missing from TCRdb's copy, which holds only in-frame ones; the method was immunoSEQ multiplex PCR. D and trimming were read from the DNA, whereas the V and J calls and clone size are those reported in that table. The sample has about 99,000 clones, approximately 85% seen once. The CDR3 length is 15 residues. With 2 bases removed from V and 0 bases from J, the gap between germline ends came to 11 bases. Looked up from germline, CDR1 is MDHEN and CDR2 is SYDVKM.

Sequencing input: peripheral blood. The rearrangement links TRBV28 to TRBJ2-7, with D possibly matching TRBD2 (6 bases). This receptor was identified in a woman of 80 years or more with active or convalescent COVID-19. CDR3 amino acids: CASSLGGGNSYEQYF. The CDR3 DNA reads TGTGCCAGCAGTTTAGGTGGAGGGAACTCCTACGAGCAGTACTTC. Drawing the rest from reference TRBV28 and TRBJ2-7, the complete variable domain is DVKVTQSSRYLVKRTGEKVFLECVQDMDHENMFWYRQDPGLGLRLIYFSYDVKMKEKGDIPEGYSVSREKKERFSLILESASTNQTSMYLCASSLGGGNSYEQYFGPGTRLTVT.